The rows below give T cell receptor beta chains drawn from one sample of a study of T cell responses to AZD1222 COVID-19 vaccine. Libraries were prepared by immunoSEQ multiplex PCR; TCRdb keeps only in-frame clonotypes and omits some of them. The sample contains some 150,000 clones, roughly 90% of which appear only once. Sequenced material: peripheral blood, taken 28 days after the second AZD1222 dose. All receptors derive from an adult who received the AZD1222 COVID-19 vaccine. Each CDR3 is given with its conserved first and last residue. D genes are given only for firm matches. Size tells how often a clone was seen (once, few, many) or the class of an expanded clone, and some rows leave it out.

TRBV18	TRBJ1-4	-	-	TGTGCCAGCTCACCACTGGATGAAAATGAAAAACTGTTTTTT	CASSPLDENEKLFF
TRBV5-4	TRBJ1-1	-	TRBD1	TGTGCCAGCAGGCTGACAGGGTATGGCACTGAAGCTTTCTTT	CASRLTGYGTEAFF
TRBV15	TRBJ1-1	-	-	TGTGCCACCAGCAGAGACGTCGACACACCCTCTGAAGCTTTCTTT	CATSRDVDTPSEAFF
TRBV10-1	TRBJ1-2	-	TRBD1	TGCGCCAGCAGTGAGTCCCCAGGGGGCGAGAATGGCTACACCTTC	CASSESPGGENGYTF
TRBV11-2	TRBJ2-3	-	TRBD2	TGTGCCAGCAGCTTAGATCGGGCTAGCGGGACGCAAGGGACGCAGTATTTT	CASSLDRASGTQGTQYF
TRBV5-5	TRBJ2-1	-	-	TGTGCCAGCAGCTTGGAAAGCTCCTACAATGAGCAGTTCTTC	CASSLESSYNEQFF
TRBV10-1	TRBJ2-7	-	TRBD2	TGCGCCAGCAGTGATGGTAGCGGGGCCTACGAGCAGTACTTC	CASSDGSGAYEQYF
TRBV2	TRBJ1-5	once	TRBD1	TGTGCCAGCAGAGACAGGGAACTTGGCAATCAGCCCCAGCATTTT	CASRDRELGNQPQHF
TRBV3-1/TRBV3-2	TRBJ2-7	-	TRBD2	TGTGCCAGCAGCCAAGTGTGGGGCGGGACTAGCGGTGCGGAATCCTACGAGCAGTACTTC	CASSQVWGGTSGAESYEQYF
TRBV29-1	TRBJ2-1	-	TRBD1	TGCAGCGTTTCGAAGGACAGGGGTTACAATGAGCAGTTCTTC	CSVSKDRGYNEQFF
TRBV12-5	TRBJ1-1	-	-	TGTGCTAGTGGTTTGGCCGTTTCGGGGAACACTGAAGCTTTCTTT	CASGLAVSGNTEAFF
TRBV5-6	TRBJ2-1	-	TRBD1	TGTGCCAGCAGCTTGGGGGGACAGGGGCTCAATGAGCAGTTCTTC	CASSLGGQGLNEQFF
TRBV10-3	TRBJ2-4	-	TRBD1	TGTGCCATCAGCCCTCAGATAAGACAGGGAGACAAAAACATTCAGTACTTC	CAISPQIRQGDKNIQYF
TRBV11-2	TRBJ2-5	-	TRBD2	TGTGCCAGCAACGAGGGAGGGCGGGAGACCCAGTACTTC	CASNEGGRETQYF
TRBV6-1	TRBJ1-2	-	-	TGTGCCAGCAGTGAAAGATGGTCAGGGGTTGGCTACACCTTC	CASSERWSGVGYTF
TRBV27	TRBJ1-2	-	-	TGTGCCAGCAGTTTTAGTGGATCCGGTAGGGGGGACCCTAACTATGGCTACACCTTC	CASSFSGSGRGDPNYGYTF
TRBV29-1	TRBJ1-5	-	TRBD1	TGCAGCGTTGTTCCTGGGACAGGGGGTCTCAATCAGCCCCAGCATTTT	CSVVPGTGGLNQPQHF
TRBV27	TRBJ1-5	-	-	TGTGCCAGCAGAGGGTCCTCTATGGCCCAGCATTTT	CASRGSSMAQHF
TRBV9	TRBJ1-2	-	-	TGTGCCAGCAGCCCCGGGCAGGGGAGGTTTGGCTACACCTTC	CASSPGQGRFGYTF
TRBV11-2	TRBJ1-3	-	-	TGTGCCAGCAGCTTAGAACGGCTCTCTGGAAACACCATATATTTT	CASSLERLSGNTIYF
TRBV27	TRBJ2-1	-	TRBD2	TGTGCCAGCAGTTCGCCCGACTGGGGGAGGGGAAATGAGCAGTTCTTC	CASSSPDWGRGNEQFF
TRBV15	TRBJ1-5	-	-	TGTGCCACCAGCGTATACGGCGGACATCAGCCCCAGCATTTT	CATSVYGGHQPQHF